This TCR beta chain appears in the sequencing data of a study of T cell responses to AZD1222 COVID-19 vaccine. Regarding the study as a whole: Spike-specific TCR breadth and depth went up after people got two AZD1222 doses. No repertoire was sampled before or during the peak T cell response, only after it. Spike-wide vaccine-associated CD4 TCRs dominated at 160-218 and 743-854.

TCRdb keeps only in-frame clones here, not all; method: immunoSEQ multiplex PCR. The sample lists about 120,000 clones, roughly 89% seen once, with roughly 6.3% in the top ten. A word on this clone: Its target is unknown.

This CDR3 has 15 residues. V lost 5 bases to trimming and J lost 6 bases, with 14 bases between them. Germline CDR1 is SEHNR and CDR2 is FQNEAQ (reference sequence). The sequenced sample was peripheral blood, obtained on day 0 of AZD1222 vaccination. The sequence was obtained from an adult in good health. The chain carries TRBV7-9 and TRBJ1-6, with D unclear. The CDR3 DNA reads as TGTGCCAGCAGCCCTTACCCTCGCCCTAATTCACCCCTCCACTTT. It is translated as CASSPYPRPNSPLHF.